These 28 T cell receptor beta chains were all obtained from the same sample, sequenced in a study of blood T cell repertoires in COVID-19. TCRdb keeps only in-frame clones here, not all; method: immunoSEQ multiplex PCR. The sample shows under 300,000 clones, approximately 84% of them seen only once. What was sequenced was PBMCs or T cells enriched from blood (not recorded which). These receptors came from a woman in her thirties or forties with acute COVID-19.

This sequence joins TRBV1 and TRBJ2-7; the table assigns TRBD2, which was not confirmed against the DNA. TRBV1 is a pseudogene locus. The CDR3 runs 18 residues. CDR3 bases: TGCACCAGCAGCGCGAAGAGGACTAGCGGGAGCCCGTCCTACGAGCAGTACTTC. It translates to CTSSAKRTSGSPSYEQYF.

The chain links TRBV4-1 to TRBJ2-7, with a possible D match to TRBD2 (7 bases). This CDR3 is built from 16 residues. Germline values: CDR1 MGHRA, CDR2 YSYEKL. With 3 bases removed from V and 2 bases from J, the gap between germline ends came to 17 bases. Here the CDR3 DNA reads TGCGCCAGCAGCCACCCAGGGGCGGGAGTGGCCTACGAGCAGTACTTC. Protein: CASSHPGAGVAYEQYF.

This chain connects TRBV19 to TRBJ2-7; 9 bases align to TRBD2. J was trimmed by 4 bases and V by 4 bases; bases with no gene match: 8. In germline, CDR1 is LNHDA, CDR2 SQIVND (reference sequence). This CDR3 has 15 amino acids. The DNA of the CDR3 is TGTGCCAGTAGTACATCCGGGACTAGCTCTTACGAGCAGTACTTC. This sequence encodes CASSTSGTSSYEQYF.

The CDR3 region is CASTGLTGESYGYTF. The CDR3 DNA reads as TGTGCCAGTACAGGACTGACAGGCGAGAGCTATGGCTACACCTTC. This chain joins TRBV19 and TRBJ1-2; tentative D call: TRBD1 (6 bases). In germline, CDR1 is LNHDA, CDR2 SQIVND (reference sequence). This CDR3 contains 15 residues. V was cut by 7 bases and J by 4 bases, with 19 bases left in between.

This sequence joins TRBV11-3 and TRBJ1-1; D is perhaps TRBD1 (5 bases). The CDR3 is made up of 15 amino acids. Trimming cost V 1 base and J 3 bases, with 12 bases left between them. CDR1 and CDR2 from the germline V gene are SGHNT and YENEEA. This CDR3 is CASSLVPGPHTEAFF. CDR3 DNA: TGTGCCAGCAGCTTAGTCCCAGGGCCCCACACTGAAGCTTTCTTT.

This clone was picked up many times. This chain links TRBV18 with TRBJ1-1; 7 bases map to TRBD1. V shed 1 base, J shed 3 bases, and the junction held 2 bases outside the gene matches. CDR1 and CDR2 (germline): KGHSH, LQKENI. The CDR3 is 14 residues long. The CDR3 spells CASSPRQGDTEAFF. As DNA, the CDR3 is TGTGCCAGCTCACCACGACAGGGTGACACTGAAGCTTTCTTT. The variable domain in full, with the rest retrieved from reference TRBV18 and TRBJ1-1, is NAGVMQNPRHLVRRRGQEARLRCSPMKGHSHVYWYRQLPEEGLKFMVYLQKENIIDESGMPKERFSAEFPKEGPSILRIQQVVRGDSAAYFCASSPRQGDTEAFFGQGTRLTVV.

This chain links TRBV5-1 with TRBJ1-5, with TRBD1 matching 9 bases. Germline assignment: CDR1 SGHRS and CDR2 YFSETQ. The CDR3 loop spans 14 amino acids. V was clipped by 4 bases and J by 5 bases; unmatched bases: 4. The CDR3 DNA reads TGCGCCAGCAGCGTAACAGGGGGCGATCAGCCCCAGCATTTT. Amino acid sequence: CASSVTGGDQPQHF.

The chain carries TRBV6-5 and TRBJ2-1, with a possible D match to TRBD2 (5 bases). The CDR3 length is 11 residues. The germline V gene has CDR1 MNHEY and CDR2 SVGAGI. The CDR3 here is CTSGTYNEQFF. CDR3 sequence (DNA): TGTACCTCGGGGACCTACAATGAGCAGTTCTTC.

The rearrangement links TRBV19 to TRBJ2-7, with D possibly matching TRBD1 (5 bases). In germline, CDR1 is LNHDA, CDR2 SQIVND (reference sequence). The CDR3 extends over 12 amino acids. Trimming removed 5 bases from V and 4 bases from J, with 9 bases in between. The CDR3 spells CASSAQGYEQYF. CDR3 nucleotides: TGTGCCAGTAGTGCCCAGGGTTACGAGCAGTACTTC.

The V and J genes are TRBV11-2 and TRBJ1-1, with 7 bases matching TRBD1. The CDR3 has 14 residues. J was trimmed by 4 bases and V by 5 bases; bases with no gene match: 7. CDR1 is SGHAT, CDR2 FQNNGV, per germline. CDR3 bases: TGTGCCAGCAGCCCGCGACAGGGAAGCACTGAAGCTTTCTTT. This gives the protein CASSPRQGSTEAFF.

The chain has TRBV27 and TRBJ1-1; 7 bases line up with TRBD1. Germline assignment: CDR1 MNHEY and CDR2 SMNVEV (reference sequence). The CDR3 has 15 residues. Germline trimming cut 6 bases from V and 1 base from J; bases unmatched to any gene: 8. The CDR3 reads CASRTTGASNTEAFF. Written as DNA, the CDR3 is TGTGCCAGCAGAACTACAGGGGCCTCGAACACTGAAGCTTTCTTT.

The chain has TRBV27 and TRBJ2-7; 8 bases line up with TRBD2. After removal of 5 bases from V and 0 bases from J, the junction contained 6 bases not matched to a gene. The CDR3 runs to 15 residues. Germline-derived CDR1 and CDR2 are MNHEY and SMNVEV (reference sequence). The CDR3 loop is CASSVTSGTSYEQYF. The CDR3 DNA sequence: TGTGCCAGCAGTGTCACTAGCGGAACCTCCTACGAGCAGTACTTC.

The chain links TRBV27 to TRBJ2-7; 9 nucleotides line up with TRBD1. CDR1 is MNHEY and CDR2 is SMNVEV in the germline V gene (reference sequence). CDR3 size: 14 residues. Germline trimming cut 5 bases from V and 2 bases from J; bases unmatched to any gene: 4. The DNA of the CDR3 is TGTGCCAGCAGTGACAGGGGGTGGGCCTACGAGCAGTACTTC. Encoded protein: CASSDRGWAYEQYF.

The rearrangement uses TRBV9 and TRBJ2-7; the match to TRBD2 covers 8 bases. Germline CDR1 and CDR2: SGDLS and YYNGEE. The CDR3 is 14 residues long. The V gene end was trimmed by 4 bases and the J gene end by 3 bases; junction bases not matched to a gene: 6. The CDR3 DNA follows: TGTGCCAGCAGCTCCGGGGGGGCGAGCTACGAGCAGTACTTC. This sequence encodes CASSSGGASYEQYF.

The chain has TRBV7-3 and TRBJ2-7; TRBD2 agrees at 10 bases. This CDR3 has 17 amino acids. V was clipped by 5 bases and J by 0 bases; unmatched bases: 10. The germline V gene encodes CDR1 SGHTA and CDR2 FQGTGA. The DNA for the CDR3 is TGTGCCAGCAGCCCCTCCCCTTCTAGCGGGAGCTCCTACGAGCAGTACTTC. Protein product: CASSPSPSSGSSYEQYF.

The chain is built from TRBV6-5 and TRBJ1-1, with a possible D match to TRBD1 (6 bases). Trimming stripped 7 bases from V and 5 bases from J, with 17 bases between. CDR3 length: 14 residues. Germline V gives CDR1 MNHEY, CDR2 SVGAGI. CDR3 coding DNA: TGTGCCAGCATACGCCTAGGGGGAAGTACTGAAGCTTTCTTT. Residues: CASIRLGGSTEAFF.

This chain connects TRBV7-8 to TRBJ2-7; 10 nucleotides align to TRBD2. Germline-derived CDR1 and CDR2 are SGHVS and FQNEAQ. V gave up 2 bases and J gave up 3 bases; unmatched junction bases: 4. The CDR3 spans 15 residues. CDR3 protein: CASSLLAGAVYEQYF. CDR3 DNA: TGTGCCAGCAGCTTACTAGCGGGAGCCGTCTACGAGCAGTACTTC.

The V call is TRBV15, the J call TRBJ2-1; 12 bases line up with TRBD2. Trimming removed 0 bases from V and 9 bases from J; junction bases left unmatched: 12. Germline V lookup: CDR1 LNHNV, CDR2 YYDKDF (reference sequence). CDR3 size: 18 residues. The CDR3 loop is CATSREVVGLAGSSEQFF. CDR3 coding DNA: TGTGCCACCAGCAGAGAGGTTGTCGGACTAGCGGGATCTAGTGAGCAGTTCTTC.

V and J are TRBV12-3 or TRBV12-4 and TRBJ2-1; possible D gene TRBD2, 5 bases. The CDR3 has 13 amino acids. V dropped 5 bases and J dropped 9 bases, with 14 bases sitting between them. CDR3 nucleotide sequence: TGTGCCAGCAGTGTTACGGGGTACGGTGAGCAGTTCTTC. Its translation is CASSVTGYGEQFF.

The chain carries TRBV3-1 (or the pseudogene TRBV3-2) and TRBJ2-3; a weak D match, TRBD2 (6 bases). Germline loops: CDR1 LGHDT, CDR2 YNNKEL (reference sequence). CDR3 length: 17 residues. Trimming took 1 base from V and 3 from J, leaving 17 bases between them. The CDR3 DNA reads TGTGCCAGCAGCCAAGGGCGTGGGGGGATAGGGACAGATACGCAGTATTTT. It is translated as CASSQGRGGIGTDTQYF.

The gene calls are TRBV11-3 and TRBJ2-7; no definite D call. Germline V lookup: CDR1 SGHNT, CDR2 YENEEA. The CDR3 is made up of 14 amino acids. The V gene lost 2 bases and the J gene lost 0 bases, with 8 bases spanning the gap. The CDR3 reads CASSLLRSSYEQYF. The DNA of the CDR3 is TGTGCCAGCAGCTTACTAAGGAGCTCCTACGAGCAGTACTTC. Full variable domain (outside the CDR3, taken from reference TRBV11-3 and TRBJ2-7): EAGVVQSPRYKIIEKKQPVAFWCNPISGHNTLYWYLQNLGQGPELLIRYENEEAVDDSQLPKDRFSAERLKGVDSTLKIQPAELGDSAVYLCASSLLRSSYEQYFGPGTRLTVT.

This chain links TRBV25-1 with TRBJ2-1; 11 bases line up with TRBD2. V trimming: 6 bases; J trimming: 7 bases; junction bases outside the gene matches: 5. The CDR3 is 14 residues long. Germline CDR1 is MGHDK and CDR2 is SYGVNS. Written as DNA, the CDR3 is TGTGCCAGCAGGATAGCGGGAGGGAGAAATGAGCAGTTCTTC. Its protein is CASRIAGGRNEQFF. Together with reference TRBV25-1 and TRBJ2-1, the CDR3 gives the full variable domain: EADIYQTPRYLVIGTGKKITLECSQTMGHDKMYWYQQDPGMELHLIHYSYGVNSTEKGDLSSESTVSRIRTEHFPLTLESARPSHTSQYLCASRIAGGRNEQFFGPGTRLTVL.

This clone was detected only a few times. The chain carries TRBV7-6 and TRBJ1-3; D is unresolved. Trimming took 5 bases from V and 2 from J, leaving 16 bases between them. Germline-derived CDR1 and CDR2 are SGHVS and FNYEAQ. The CDR3 has 16 amino acids. In nucleotides, the CDR3 is TGTGCCAGCAGCCCGAACGGAGCTTTAACTGGAAACACCATATATTTT. Protein product: CASSPNGALTGNTIYF.

The chain employs TRBV15 and TRBJ1-1, with 10 bases lining up with TRBD1. The CDR3 has 15 residues. Looked up from germline, CDR1 is LNHNV and CDR2 is YYDKDF (reference sequence). J was trimmed by 5 bases and V by 1 base; bases with no gene match: 4. CDR3 amino acids: CATSRAGTGDTEAFF. The CDR3, as DNA: TGTGCCACCAGCAGAGCCGGGACAGGGGATACTGAAGCTTTCTTT.

This CDR3 is CASSLSSTGSGNTIYF. The CDR3, as DNA: TGTGCCAGCAGTTTATCATCGACAGGGTCTGGAAACACCATATATTTT. The V gene is TRBV27, the J gene TRBJ1-3; TRBD1 matches 7 bases. CDR3 length: 16 residues. The ends lost 0 bases at V and 1 base at J; junction bases unmatched: 3. Germline V gene data show CDR1 as MNHEY and CDR2 as SMNVEV (reference sequence).

The genes are TRBV27 and TRBJ2-1; TRBD2 aligns across 8 bases. This CDR3 contains 15 residues. Germline V gene sequence: CDR1 MNHEY, CDR2 SMNVEV (reference sequence). Trimming cost V 3 bases and J 8 bases; bases outside gene matches: 9. The CDR3 protein is CASSFRGGFLDEQFF. The CDR3 region has the DNA TGTGCCAGCAGTTTCCGGGGGGGATTTCTGGATGAGCAGTTCTTC.

This clone showed up just once. The chain uses TRBV24-1 and TRBJ2-1, with 11 positions matching TRBD1. Germline V gene lookup returns CDR1 KGHDR and CDR2 SFDVKD. The CDR3 totals 16 residues. Trimming at V came to 3 bases and at J to 6 bases, leaving 6 bases not matched to a gene. DNA of the CDR3: TGTGCCACCAGTGATCCCGGACAGGGGGCAGTCAATGAGCAGTTCTTC. Translated: CATSDPGQGAVNEQFF.

J is TRBJ2-2 and V is TRBV29-1, with 15 bases that match TRBD2. This CDR3 contains 18 residues. Trimming took 5 bases from V and 2 from J; bases not matched to a gene: 9. Germline CDR1 is SQVTM and CDR2 is ANQGSEA. The CDR3 spells CSVISGTSGRPNTGELFF. CDR3 nucleotide sequence: TGCAGCGTTATCTCCGGGACTAGCGGGAGGCCCAACACCGGGGAGCTGTTTTTT.